Below, 32 T cell receptor beta chains from the same sample are listed, as sequenced in a study of long-term antiretroviral therapy in people with HIV. It was version v3.0 of the immunoSEQ assay that was run at survey level. The method was immunoSEQ multiplex PCR; TCRdb's version includes in-frame clones alone and lacks a portion of them. The sample carries some 14,000 clones, approximately 83% recorded once. Sample: unsorted PBMCs, taken just before starting antiretroviral therapy. These receptors were obtained from a middle-aged man with HIV.

This clone was recorded once. This CDR3 reads CASSIGNRGRSGANVLTF. In nucleotides, the CDR3 is TGTGCCAGTAGTATAGGAAACAGGGGGCGTTCAGGGGCCAACGTCCTGACTTTC. The chain couples TRBV19 to TRBJ2-6, with 9 bases fitting TRBD1. This CDR3 is built from 18 residues. V lost 1 base and J lost 4; bases outside the gene matches: 8. CDR1 and CDR2 (germline): LNHDA, SQIVND (reference sequence).

V gene TRBV13 combines with J gene TRBJ1-1, with a possible D match to TRBD1 (5 bases). The ends were cut back, 2 bases at V and 7 bases at J, with 11 bases in the middle. CDR1 PRHDT and CDR2 FYEKMQ come from the germline V gene (reference sequence). The CDR3 has 13 residues. This CDR3 reads CASSLWGLREAFF. CDR3 DNA sequence: TGTGCCAGCAGCTTATGGGGACTGCGTGAAGCTTTCTTT.

The chain has TRBV30 and TRBJ1-1; the D is unclear. The germline V gene encodes CDR1 GTSNPN and CDR2 SVGIG (reference sequence). CDR3 length: 13 amino acids. Trimming stripped 4 bases from V and 0 bases from J, with 9 bases between. CDR3 bases: TGTGCCTGGAAGTCACGGATGAACACTGAAGCTTTCTTT. It encodes CAWKSRMNTEAFF.

The chain is built from TRBV18 and TRBJ2-7; possible D gene TRBD1, 8 bases. The germline gives CDR1 KGHSH, CDR2 LQKENI. The CDR3 consists of 15 residues. Trimming pared 4 bases from V and 1 base from J, leaving 14 bases between. CDR3 protein: CASSQDRGGSYEQYF. The CDR3 nucleotides are TGTGCCAGCTCACAAGACAGGGGAGGGTCCTACGAGCAGTACTTC. The full variable domain, completed using reference TRBV18 and TRBJ2-7, is NAGVMQNPRHLVRRRGQEARLRCSPMKGHSHVYWYRQLPEEGLKFMVYLQKENIIDESGMPKERFSAEFPKEGPSILRIQQVVRGDSAAYFCASSQDRGGSYEQYFGPGTRLTVT.

The rearrangement uses TRBV5-6 and TRBJ2-3, with a weak D call TRBD2 (6 bases). From germline, CDR1 is SGHDT and CDR2 YYEEEE. The CDR3 loop spans 12 amino acids. V was shortened by 4 bases and J by 4 bases, with 7 bases between the two germline ends. The CDR3 DNA sequence: TGTGCCAGCAGCCCGGGGGCAGATACGCAGTATTTT. Translating gives CASSPGADTQYF.

J is TRBJ2-7 and V is TRBV6-1, with D hard to call. The CDR3 runs 17 residues. Deletions cut 0 bases from V and 0 bases from J, with 15 bases between. Germline CDR1 reads MNHNS; CDR2 reads SASEGT. The CDR3 nucleotides are TGTGCCAGCAGTGAAGCGCCTCAGACCCAAAGCTCCTACGAGCAGTACTTC. Its translation is CASSEAPQTQSSYEQYF.

The gene calls are TRBV5-6 and TRBJ1-2; no clear D. Trimming pared 4 bases from V and 3 bases from J, leaving 13 bases between. This CDR3 has 14 residues. Germline-derived CDR1 and CDR2 are SGHDT and YYEEEE. As DNA, the CDR3 is TGTGCCAGCAGCCCCCGGTCAGACTACTATGGCTACACCTTC. Translation: CASSPRSDYYGYTF.

Note on this clone: A much larger clone lies one base from this, so it may be a read error. The sample has other DNA sequences that encode this CDR3 too. V and J are TRBV5-6 and TRBJ1-4; unclear D gene. The CDR3 is 14 residues long. Germline CDR1 SGHDT, CDR2 YYEEEE. V was shortened by 2 bases and J by 0 bases, with 5 bases between the two germline ends. CDR3 DNA sequence: TGTGCCAGCAGCTTAATTGCAACTAATGAAAAACTGTTTTTT. Translated: CASSLIATNEKLFF.

The V and J genes are TRBV5-1 and TRBJ1-1; tentative D call: TRBD1 (5 bases). Germline V gene sequence: CDR1 SGHRS, CDR2 YFSETQ. V was trimmed by 2 bases and J by 1 base, leaving 9 bases between them. This CDR3 has 14 amino acids. CDR3 amino acids: CASSFRGENTEAFF. In DNA form, the CDR3 reads TGCGCCAGCAGCTTTAGGGGTGAGAACACTGAAGCTTTCTTT. Together with reference TRBV5-1 and TRBJ1-1, the CDR3 gives the full variable domain: KAGVTQTPRYLIKTRGQQVTLSCSPISGHRSVSWYQQTPGQGLQFLFEYFSETQRNKGNFPGRFSGRQFSNSRSEMNVSTLELGDSALYLCASSFRGENTEAFFGQGTRLTVV.

This rearrangement joins TRBV30 to TRBJ1-2; D unclear. Germline V gives CDR1 GTSNPN, CDR2 SVGIG (reference sequence). The CDR3 runs to 13 residues. Deletions cut 2 bases from V and 2 bases from J, with 9 bases between. The CDR3, as DNA: TGTGCCTGGAGTATTTCGGAGAACTATGGCTACACCTTC. This gives the protein CAWSISENYGYTF.

This chain joins TRBV7-9 and TRBJ1-1; 9 positions match TRBD1. V was pared by 5 bases and J by 0 bases, with 13 bases of the junction left unmatched. Per germline, CDR1 SEHNR and CDR2 FQNEAQ (reference sequence). The CDR3 is 18 residues long. Written as DNA, the CDR3 is TGTGCCAGCAGCCATAAACCGGGACAGGGACCGATGAACACTGAAGCTTTCTTT. Translated: CASSHKPGQGPMNTEAFF.

The chain uses TRBV21-1 and TRBJ1-5; the table assigns TRBD1, which was not confirmed against the DNA. TRBV21-1 is described as a pseudogene. This CDR3 contains 14 residues. The CDR3 DNA sequence: TGTGCCAGCAGCAAAGCGCCAGGGGCCTCGGCCCAGCATTTT. It specifies CASSKAPGASAQHF.

The rearrangement uses TRBV6-5 and TRBJ1-1; D is uncertain. The CDR3 length is 14 residues. V lost 7 bases and J lost 2, with 14 bases in between. CDR1 MNHEY and CDR2 SVGAGI come from the germline V gene. The CDR3 region is CASNPDGFNTEAFF. CDR3 DNA: TGTGCCAGCAATCCAGACGGGTTTAACACTGAAGCTTTCTTT.

This clone was picked up one time. V is TRBV29-1 and J is TRBJ2-1, with a tentative D call TRBD1 (7 bases). This CDR3 has 15 amino acids. V lost 0 bases, J lost 6 bases, and 15 bases lay in between. The V gene's germline CDR1 is SQVTM and CDR2 ANQGSEA. The CDR3 loop reads CSVEEGQRLGNEQFF. CDR3 nucleotides: TGCAGCGTTGAAGAGGGACAGAGACTAGGCAATGAGCAGTTCTTC.

This clone was found once. V gene TRBV5-1 combines with J gene TRBJ1-4; D not certain. The V gene lost 0 bases and the J gene lost 3 bases, with 15 bases spanning the gap. The V gene's germline CDR1 is SGHRS and CDR2 YFSETQ. There are 17 residues in the CDR3. The CDR3 DNA sequence: TGCGCCAGCAGCTTGGGAGTTTGGACGGCTGCTAATGAAAAACTGTTTTTT. It yields the protein CASSLGVWTAANEKLFF.

The gene calls are TRBV5-1 and TRBJ1-3, with D possibly TRBD1 on 5 matching bases. Germline V gene data show CDR1 as SGHRS and CDR2 as YFSETQ. There are 15 residues in the CDR3. The V and J ends lost 4 bases and 0 bases respectively, with 11 bases between them. CDR3 sequence: CASSAGFDSGNTIYF. The CDR3 bases are TGCGCCAGCAGCGCAGGGTTTGACTCTGGAAACACCATATATTTT.

The gene calls are TRBV7-8 and TRBJ2-2; possible D gene TRBD1, 6 bases. V gave up 5 bases and J gave up 1 base, with 14 bases separating them. The CDR3 has 16 amino acids. CDR1 is SGHVS and CDR2 is FQNEAQ in the germline V gene. CDR3 sequence: CASSALTGRNTGELFF. The CDR3 DNA sequence: TGTGCCAGCAGCGCCCTGACAGGACGGAACACCGGGGAGCTGTTTTTT.

This clone was detected only a few times. This chain connects TRBV29-1 to TRBJ1-2; D remains unclear. V lost 4 bases, J lost 4 bases, and 13 bases lay in between. The germline gives CDR1 SQVTM, CDR2 ANQGSEA. The CDR3 contains 13 residues. CDR3 DNA sequence: TGCAGCGTTGGAGTAGGGAAGGGCTATGGCTACACCTTC. The encoded protein is CSVGVGKGYGYTF.

The chain combines TRBV6-6 with TRBJ1-5; TRBD1 might be the D (6 bases). V was shortened by 8 bases and J by 4 bases, with 15 bases between the two germline ends. The CDR3 extends over 14 amino acids. Germline assignment: CDR1 MNHNY and CDR2 SVGAGI (reference sequence). CDR3 region: CASVGARVNQPQHF. The CDR3 DNA follows: TGTGCCAGCGTGGGGGCGCGGGTAAATCAGCCCCAGCATTTT.

The sample holds one count of this clone. The rearrangement uses TRBV7-9 and TRBJ2-5, with D hard to call. V was trimmed by 10 bases and J by 5 bases, leaving 14 bases between them. The CDR3 extends over 12 amino acids. Looked up from germline, CDR1 is SEHNR and CDR2 is FQNEAQ (reference sequence). CDR3 nucleotides: TGTGCCACTGCCCTAGGAACGGAGACCCAGTACTTC. Residues: CATALGTETQYF.

The chain links TRBV11-2 to TRBJ2-3; TRBD1 agrees at 7 bases. The CDR3 spans 14 residues. CDR1 SGHAT and CDR2 FQNNGV come from the germline V gene. Losses at the gene ends were 6 bases for V and 2 bases for J; bases not matched to a gene: 5. The CDR3 DNA is TGTGCCAGCAGGATAGGGACAGACACAGATACGCAGTATTTT. Translated: CASRIGTDTDTQYF.

The chain couples TRBV6-1 to TRBJ2-1, with D perhaps TRBD1 (6 bases). The germline V gene has CDR1 MNHNS and CDR2 SASEGT. Trimming removed 6 bases at V and 0 bases at J, with 12 bases between. The CDR3 runs 15 residues. CDR3 loop: CASRQGRASYNEQFF. The CDR3 DNA reads as TGTGCCAGCAGGCAGGGGCGGGCCTCCTACAATGAGCAGTTCTTC.

This chain joins TRBV6-1 and TRBJ1-4, with D possibly matching TRBD1 (6 bases). CDR3 length: 14 residues. From germline, CDR1 is MNHNS and CDR2 SASEGT. V lost 6 bases to trimming and J lost 8 bases, with 16 bases between them. CDR3 residues: CASRLQGVDEKLFF. The CDR3 DNA reads TGTGCCAGCAGGTTACAGGGCGTAGACGAAAAACTGTTTTTT.

The rearrangement joins TRBV30 to TRBJ1-1; 7 bases map to TRBD1. Per the germline V gene, CDR1 is GTSNPN and CDR2 is SVGIG (reference sequence). CDR3 length equals 17 residues. V lost 0 bases to trimming and J lost 6 bases; unmatched junction nucleotides: 16. As DNA, the CDR3 is TGTGCCTGGAGTGTACCCACCCGTTCGACAGGGAGTTCTGAAGCTTTCTTT. This sequence encodes CAWSVPTRSTGSSEAFF.

This rearrangement joins TRBV11-2 to TRBJ1-2; 7 bases line up with TRBD1. CDR1 SGHAT and CDR2 FQNNGV come from the germline V gene. V lost 5 bases, J lost 8 bases, and 8 bases stayed unmatched. The length of the CDR3 is 13 residues. The CDR3 DNA reads as TGTGCCAGCAGCCATACTGGACAGGCCGGCTACACCTTC. Its translation: CASSHTGQAGYTF.

The sample holds a few counts of this clone. The V gene is TRBV19, the J gene TRBJ2-7; no definite D call. The CDR3 consists of 13 residues. With 3 bases removed from V and 2 bases from J, the gap between germline ends came to 8 bases. Looked up from germline, CDR1 is LNHDA and CDR2 is SQIVND (reference sequence). In nucleotides, the CDR3 is TGTGCCAGTAGTATTGGGCACCCCTACGAGCAGTACTTC. Residues: CASSIGHPYEQYF.

This clone has just one count. CDR3 nucleotide sequence: TGCAGTGCTTGGAACGGGGAGCTGTTTTTT. Its protein is CSAWNGELFF. The chain is built from TRBV20-1 and TRBJ2-2, with D unclear. CDR3 length: 10 amino acids. Deletions cut 5 bases from V and 7 bases from J, with 5 bases between. Germline CDR1 is DFQATT and CDR2 is SNEGSKA (reference sequence).

The rearrangement uses TRBV7-9 and TRBJ2-7, with a possible D match to TRBD1 (6 bases). The germline V and J ends were trimmed by 4 bases and 1 base, with 17 bases remaining between them. CDR1 and CDR2 from the germline V gene are SEHNR and FQNEAQ (reference sequence). The CDR3 loop spans 16 amino acids. CDR3 nucleotides: TGTGCCAGCAGCTATTCGATAGGGGACACTTCCTACGAGCAGTACTTC. This sequence encodes CASSYSIGDTSYEQYF.

This clone has more than one count but fewer than ten. The chain couples TRBV10-3 to TRBJ2-2, with 9 bases that match TRBD2. The CDR3 is 15 residues long. J gave up 1 base and V 10 bases, and 7 bases lay outside the gene matches. Germline lookup yields CDR1 ENHRY and CDR2 SYGVKD. DNA for the CDR3: TGTGCCACGTTAACGACTAGCGGGAACACCGGGGAGCTGTTTTTT. Its translation is CATLTTSGNTGELFF.

V gene TRBV2 combines with J gene TRBJ1-4; tentatively, D is TRBD1 (6 bases). Germline loops: CDR1 SNHLY, CDR2 FYNNEI. V was shortened by 2 bases and J by 7 bases, with 14 bases between the two germline ends. The length of the CDR3 is 15 residues. For the CDR3, the DNA is TGTGCCAGCAGTGAAACGACAGGCGGGAGTGAAAAACTGTTTTTT. Its protein product is CASSETTGGSEKLFF.

The chain uses TRBV5-6 and TRBJ1-1; D is perhaps TRBD1 (5 bases). Trimming cost V 0 bases and J 3 bases, with 18 bases left between them. The length of the CDR3 is 17 residues. Germline V CDR1 and CDR2: SGHDT, YYEEEE. CDR3 amino acids: CASSLVVVTAPYTEAFF. CDR3 DNA: TGTGCCAGCAGCTTGGTCGTTGTGACAGCTCCTTACACTGAAGCTTTCTTT.

V is TRBV7-3 and J is TRBJ1-4; 8 bases align to TRBD1. The CDR3 extends over 16 amino acids. The germline V gene has CDR1 SGHTA and CDR2 FQGTGA. V was clipped by 2 bases and J by 6 bases; unmatched bases: 8. This CDR3 reads CASSLGGQGLDEKLFF. Here the CDR3 DNA reads TGTGCCAGCAGCTTAGGAGGACAGGGACTTGATGAAAAACTGTTTTTT.